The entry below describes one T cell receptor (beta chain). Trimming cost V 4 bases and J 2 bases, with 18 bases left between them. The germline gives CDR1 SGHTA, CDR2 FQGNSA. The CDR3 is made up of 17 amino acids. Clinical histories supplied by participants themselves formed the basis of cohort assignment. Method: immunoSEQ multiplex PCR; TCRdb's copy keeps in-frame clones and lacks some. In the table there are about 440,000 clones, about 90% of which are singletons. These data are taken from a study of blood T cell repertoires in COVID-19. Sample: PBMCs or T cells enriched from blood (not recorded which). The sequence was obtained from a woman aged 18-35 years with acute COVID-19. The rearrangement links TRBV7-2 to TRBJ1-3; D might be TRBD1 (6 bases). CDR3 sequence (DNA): TGTGCCAGCAGCTCGGGACATCCCGTAACAACTGGAAACACCATATATTTT. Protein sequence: CASSSGHPVTTGNTIYF.